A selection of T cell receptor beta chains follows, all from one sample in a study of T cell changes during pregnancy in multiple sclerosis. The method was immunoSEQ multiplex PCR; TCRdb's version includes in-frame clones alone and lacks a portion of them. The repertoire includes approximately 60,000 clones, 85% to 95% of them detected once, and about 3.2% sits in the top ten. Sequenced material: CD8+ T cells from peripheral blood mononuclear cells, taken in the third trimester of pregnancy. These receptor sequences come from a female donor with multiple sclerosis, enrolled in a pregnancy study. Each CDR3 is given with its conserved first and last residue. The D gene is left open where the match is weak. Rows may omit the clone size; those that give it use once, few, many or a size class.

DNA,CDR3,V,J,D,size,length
TGTGCCTGGAGTGGCCCAGGGTCAGGCACTGAAGCTTTCTTT,CAWSGPGSGTEAFF,TRBV30,TRBJ1-1,NA,once,14
TGCGCCAGCAGCCAAGATAGTGAGCGCTCCTACGAGCAGTACTTC,CASSQDSERSYEQYF,TRBV4-3,TRBJ2-7,NA,NA,15
TGTGCCAGCAGTGGACCGCCAGGGGCCCTTTTGACTGAAGCTTTCTTT,CASSGPPGALLTEAFF,TRBV25-1,TRBJ1-1,NA,NA,16
TGTGCCAGCGAGGGGGAATGGTTGCGGGGGAGGTCTGGGGCCAACGTCCTGACTTTC,CASEGEWLRGRSGANVLTF,TRBV2,TRBJ2-6,NA,NA,19
TGTGCCTGGAGTTACAGCATGACCGAAGCTTTCTTT,CAWSYSMTEAFF,TRBV30,TRBJ1-1,NA,NA,12
TGTGCCAGCTCGAACACGGCAGGGGGCATTTTTTCCTACAATGAGCAGTTCTTC,CASSNTAGGIFSYNEQFF,TRBV11-2,TRBJ2-1,TRBD1,once,18
TGCGCCAGCAGTGACCCTCGGGTACCTAACAATCAGCCCCAGCATTTT,CASSDPRVPNNQPQHF,TRBV10-2,TRBJ1-5,NA,NA,16
TGTGCCAGCAGTTCCGGGACTAGCGGGTTCTACAATGAGCAGTTCTTC,CASSSGTSGFYNEQFF,TRBV27,TRBJ2-1,TRBD2,NA,16
TGTGCCAGCAGTGATTTGGCTTACGGGACCTACGAGCAGTACTTC,CASSDLAYGTYEQYF,TRBV6-1,TRBJ2-7,NA,NA,15
TGCGCCAGCAGCTCCGGGGTCGGGCTAGCGGGTTACGAGCAGTACTTC,CASSSGVGLAGYEQYF,TRBV5-1,TRBJ2-7,TRBD2,NA,16
TGCGCCAGCAGCTCCGGGACTAGCGGCACCGAGCAGTACTTC,CASSSGTSGTEQYF,TRBV5-1,TRBJ2-7,TRBD2,NA,14
TGTGCCAGCAGTTACTCGTCTAGCGGATACAATGAGCAGTTCTTC,CASSYSSSGYNEQFF,TRBV6-5,TRBJ2-1,TRBD2,NA,15
TGTGCCAGCACTGTCCTAGCGGGTACCTACAATGAGCAGTTCTTC,CASTVLAGTYNEQFF,TRBV27,TRBJ2-1,TRBD2,NA,15
TGTGCCATCACTGGGGACAGGGACAATGAGCAGTTCTTC,CAITGDRDNEQFF,TRBV10-3,TRBJ2-1,TRBD1,NA,13
TGTGCCAGCAGCTTAATGCCCATGGGACTAGCGGGAGAACAGTACTTC,CASSLMPMGLAGEQYF,TRBV7-9,TRBJ2-7,TRBD2,once,16
TGTGCCAGCAGCGTAGGGTCTAGCGGGAGCAATGAGCAGTTCTTC,CASSVGSSGSNEQFF,TRBV9,TRBJ2-1,TRBD2,NA,15
TGTGCCAGCAGCGTGGAGGGAGGAAGACCAGATACGCAGTATTTT,CASSVEGGRPDTQYF,TRBV9,TRBJ2-3,NA,NA,15
TGTGCCAGCACGGAGTCGGGACAGGGATTGAATGAGCAGTTCTTC,CASTESGQGLNEQFF,TRBV27,TRBJ2-1,TRBD1,NA,15